The clone carrying this T cell receptor beta chain has a handful of counts. Germline CDR1 and CDR2: KGHSH and LQKENI. V dropped 2 bases and J dropped 5 bases, with 13 bases sitting between them. The CDR3 is 14 amino acids. This record comes from a study of T-cell memory formation after mild COVID-19. A single record per CDR3 protein comes from TCRdb applying MiXCR to the 5' RACE reads. Of 530,000 or so distinct CDR3 sequences in the sample, roughly a sixth were seen once. The sample taken for sequencing was PBMCs or a T cell subset sorted from them (not recorded which). This receptor was identified in an adult woman who had mild COVID-19 (a few samples of this study predate the infection). Cell type and time point are not known. The rearrangement uses TRBV18 and TRBJ2-7, with D perhaps TRBD2 (6 bases). CDR3 amino acids: CASSPRWRGDEQYF. In DNA, the CDR3 is TGTGCCAGCTCACCAAGGTGGAGGGGTGACGAGCAGTACTTC.